These T cell receptor beta chains were read from a single sample in a study of T-cell memory formation after mild COVID-19. MiXCR, applied by TCRdb to the 5' RACE reads, yields one record per CDR3 protein. The table records fewer than 600,000 distinct CDR3 sequences, roughly a fifth of them present only once. The sequencing input was PBMCs or a T cell subset sorted from them (not recorded which). These receptors were collected from an adult woman who had mild COVID-19 (a few samples of this study predate the infection). Cell type and time point are not known. CDR3s include the opening cysteine and the closing phenylalanine or tryptophan. Fields, in order: V gene, D gene, J gene, CDR3 protein. The D gene is left open where the match is weak.

>TRBV6-5|TRBD1|TRBJ2-7
CAISRGRQGATYEQYF
>TRBV7-2|-|TRBJ2-3
CASSPVGISDTQYF
>TRBV5-6|TRBD1|TRBJ2-7
CASIHRDSPSYEQYF
>TRBV18|-|TRBJ1-1
CASSPEFNTEAFF
>TRBV6-5|TRBD1|TRBJ1-1
CASAPGTGVRKAFF
>TRBV9|TRBD1|TRBJ1-4
CASSGDSLNEKLFF
>TRBV12-3/TRBV12-4|TRBD2|TRBJ2-3
CASRPGTSYTDTQYF
>TRBV29-1|-|TRBJ2-7
CSVVWHHSYEQYF
>TRBV20-1|-|TRBJ1-4
CSAYAGTRHPFNEKLFF
>TRBV23-1|-|TRBJ1-1
CASTQIDWTEAFF
>TRBV12-3/TRBV12-4|-|TRBJ2-1
CASNVGTYNEQFF
>TRBV7-2|TRBD2|TRBJ2-5
CASSFRTSGGEETQYF
>TRBV9|-|TRBJ1-3
CASSDSGDPGNTIYF
>TRBV11-2|TRBD1|TRBJ2-5
CASGDWIRRGPGQGAGTQYF
>TRBV3-1|-|TRBJ1-1
CASSRGTNTEAFF
>TRBV25-1|TRBD2|TRBJ2-1
CASSAHVGTSGGPEQFF
>TRBV11-2|TRBD1|TRBJ2-2
CASRQGASNTGELFF
>TRBV9|TRBD2|TRBJ2-7
CASSAIPGLAGVEQYF
>TRBV4-1|TRBD1|TRBJ1-2
CASSPRDSYGYTF
>TRBV18|TRBD1|TRBJ1-6
CASSPFWDRANSPLHF
>TRBV9|-|TRBJ2-7
CASSGTSFYEQYF
>TRBV12-3/TRBV12-4|-|TRBJ2-7
CASSLPPNEQYF
>TRBV12-3/TRBV12-4|TRBD1|TRBJ1-5
CASRDRGFQPQHF
>TRBV10-3|TRBD1|TRBJ2-7
CAISKGAEQYF
>TRBV5-5|-|TRBJ2-5
CASSSDGRQETQYF
>TRBV24-1|-|TRBJ2-2
CATSDIGGNTGELFF
>TRBV15|-|TRBJ2-5
CATSRDSAETQYF
>TRBV6-5|-|TRBJ2-3
CASTPLKDYYAFLTDTQYF
>TRBV11-3|TRBD1|TRBJ2-3
CASSSNPTGADTQYF
>TRBV7-9|TRBD1|TRBJ1-2
CASSLRVLQGATF
>TRBV6-1|TRBD2|TRBJ2-7
CASSEEKGLASYEQYF
>TRBV5-1|-|TRBJ2-2
CASSLGASHTGELFF
>TRBV30|-|TRBJ1-2
CAWIRGGGGYTF
>TRBV7-9|-|TRBJ2-2
CASRVIGELFF
>TRBV12-5|TRBD1|TRBJ1-1
CASGHRGDTEAFF
>TRBV29-1|-|TRBJ1-1
CSVEGQLNTEAFF
>TRBV5-1|-|TRBJ2-6
CASSIDGSSGANVLTF
>TRBV7-8|-|TRBJ2-7
CASSFLTGEGSYEQYF
>TRBV4-2|-|TRBJ2-2
CASSQGAALNTGELFF
>TRBV6-2/TRBV6-3|TRBD2|TRBJ2-5
CASSGLAGGGETQYF